The next 14 T cell receptor beta chains were all read from a single sample in a study of cytomegalovirus exposure and HLA in healthy donors. Primers for the PCR totalled 60 Vbeta and 13 Jbeta. TCRdb's table, derived via immunoSEQ multiplex PCR, lists solely in-frame clones and lacks some. The sample has fewer than 200,000 clones; under 80% are singletons. Input material: PBMCs. The source is a female donor in good health and CMV-seronegative.

The gene calls are TRBV19 and TRBJ2-7; 13 bases are a match to TRBD2. J was trimmed by 5 bases and V by 5 bases; bases with no gene match: 6. The CDR3 extends over 15 amino acids. Germline CDR1 reads LNHDA; CDR2 reads SQIVND (reference sequence). The CDR3 DNA reads as TGTGCCAGTAGTCCGGGACTAGCGGGGTCCCACGAGCAGTACTTC. Translation: CASSPGLAGSHEQYF.

The rearrangement links TRBV6-5 to TRBJ1-2; the match to TRBD1 covers 7 bases. Losses at the gene ends were 0 bases for V and 6 bases for J; bases not matched to a gene: 10. There are 16 residues in the CDR3. From germline, CDR1 is MNHEY and CDR2 SVGAGI. The CDR3 nucleotides read TGTGCCAGCAGTTACTCCTCGGGAGGGGGCTTCGATGGCTACACCTTC. It yields the protein CASSYSSGGGFDGYTF.

CDR3 in DNA: TGTGCCAGCAGCGAGCTAGCAGGAGGGCTGAATGAGCAGTTCTTC. It is translated as CASSELAGGLNEQFF. V is TRBV9 and J is TRBJ2-1; perhaps TRBD2 as D (6 bases). The CDR3 runs 15 residues. The V gene lost 3 bases and the J gene lost 7 bases, with 17 bases spanning the gap. Germline CDR1 and CDR2: SGDLS and YYNGEE.

This clone occurred once. The chain recombines TRBV7-8 with TRBJ1-2; D remains ambiguous. Germline CDR1 SGHVS, CDR2 FQNEAQ. V was shortened by 1 base and J by 7 bases, with 13 bases between the two germline ends. This CDR3 comprises 14 residues. CDR3 coding DNA: TGTGCCAGCAGCTTAGGACGGGGAATTGGTGGCTACACCTTC. This encodes CASSLGRGIGGYTF. Supplemented by reference TRBV7-8 and TRBJ1-2, the full variable domain reads GAGVSQSPRYKVAKRGQDVALRCDPISGHVSLFWYQQALGQGPEFLTYFQNEAQLDKSGLPSDRFFAERPEGSVSTLKIQRTQQEDSAVYLCASSLGRGIGGYTFGSGTRLTVV.

Only one count was recorded for this clone. The genes are TRBV6-1 and TRBJ2-7; 16 nucleotides line up with TRBD2. With V trimmed by 5 bases and J by 4 bases, 2 bases remained unmatched. The CDR3 consists of 15 residues. CDR1 is MNHNS, CDR2 SASEGT, per germline. The CDR3 DNA reads as TGTGCCAGCAGTCAGGGACTAGCGGGAGGGTACGAGCAGTACTTC. This gives the protein CASSQGLAGGYEQYF.

This clone is a singleton in its sample. The chain has TRBV5-1 and TRBJ2-7; D remains ambiguous. Trimming removed 5 bases at V and 2 bases at J, with 17 bases between. Germline V gives CDR1 SGHRS, CDR2 YFSETQ. This CDR3 is built from 15 residues. The CDR3 bases are TGCGCCAGCAGGCCCCTGGGCATGGGCGCCTACGAGCAGTACTTC. Encoded protein: CASRPLGMGAYEQYF. The whole variable domain, remainder taken from reference TRBV5-1 and TRBJ2-7, is KAGVTQTPRYLIKTRGQQVTLSCSPISGHRSVSWYQQTPGQGLQFLFEYFSETQRNKGNFPGRFSGRQFSNSRSEMNVSTLELGDSALYLCASRPLGMGAYEQYFGPGTRLTVT.

This sequence joins TRBV5-1 and TRBJ2-7; perhaps TRBD2 as D (6 bases). This CDR3 region has 15 residues. Trimming cost V 0 bases and J 3 bases, with 13 bases left between them. Germline CDR1 and CDR2: SGHRS and YFSETQ. CDR3 residues: CASSLVVGGRYEQYF. CDR3 DNA: TGCGCCAGCAGCTTGGTCGTGGGAGGCCGCTACGAGCAGTACTTC.

This clone appeared a single time. The CDR3 DNA reads TGTGCCAGCAGTTACGACACCCCCCGGGGGGGAAACACCATATATTTT. Amino acids: CASSYDTPRGGNTIYF. The rearrangement joins TRBV6-5 to TRBJ1-3; D is perhaps TRBD1 (5 bases). V was clipped by 2 bases and J by 4 bases, with 15 bases between them. CDR3 length: 16 residues. Germline V gene data show CDR1 as MNHEY and CDR2 as SVGAGI.

The chain employs TRBV7-9 and TRBJ2-1, with D perhaps TRBD2 (7 bases). This CDR3 has 15 residues. V was cut by 5 bases and J by 4 bases, with 15 bases left in between. Germline V gene data show CDR1 as SEHNR and CDR2 as FQNEAQ (reference sequence). The CDR3 bases are TGTGCCAGCAGCCCTCGGGGGGCGGGATACAATGAGCAGTTCTTC. Protein sequence: CASSPRGAGYNEQFF. Full variable domain (rest looked up from reference TRBV7-9 and TRBJ2-1): DTGVSQNPRHKITKRGQNVTFRCDPISEHNRLYWYRQTLGQGPEFLTYFQNEAQLEKSRLLSDRFSAERPKGSFSTLEIQRTEQGDSAMYLCASSPRGAGYNEQFFGPGTRLTVL.

The chain carries TRBV5-1 and TRBJ1-4, with TRBD1 identical over 8 bases. Germline loops: CDR1 SGHRS, CDR2 YFSETQ. V was clipped by 3 bases and J by 8 bases; unmatched bases: 9. This CDR3 comprises 15 residues. CDR3 DNA: TGCGCCAGCAGCTATGACAGGGGAGGAAGCGAAAAACTGTTTTTT. Translation: CASSYDRGGSEKLFF.

This chain connects TRBV27 to TRBJ1-6; TRBD1 matches at 7 bases. The CDR3 is 16 residues long. J gave up 7 bases and V 7 bases, and 13 bases lay outside the gene matches. Germline values: CDR1 MNHEY, CDR2 SMNVEV (reference sequence). In DNA, the CDR3 is TGTGCCAGCACCGCATTACAGGGGTTCCCAAATTCACCCCTCCACTTT. This gives the protein CASTALQGFPNSPLHF.

The chain couples TRBV7-3 to TRBJ1-3, with no clear D. V lost 2 bases to trimming and J lost 0 bases, with 8 bases between them. In germline, CDR1 is SGHTA, CDR2 FQGTGA. This CDR3 comprises 15 residues. For the CDR3, the DNA is TGTGCCAGCAGCTTACCAGGTTCCTCTGGAAACACCATATATTTT. It translates to CASSLPGSSGNTIYF.

V gene TRBV18 combines with J gene TRBJ1-2; D remains ambiguous. Germline-derived CDR1 and CDR2 are KGHSH and LQKENI. Trimming took off 2 bases at V and 4 bases at J, with 14 bases between the two ends. The CDR3 has 15 residues. In DNA form, the CDR3 reads TGTGCCAGCTCACCAGGTCAGGTATTGGGCTATGGCTACACCTTC. This translates into CASSPGQVLGYGYTF.

The J gene is TRBJ2-5, the V gene TRBV2; D may be TRBD1 (5 bases). TRBJ2-7 matches the DNA end more closely, so the J call is doubtful. CDR1 is SNHLY, CDR2 FYNNEI, per germline. The CDR3 extends over 16 amino acids. The CDR3 loop is CASSAQGIESWGEQYF. The DNA of the CDR3 is TGTGCCAGCAGTGCCCAGGGTATCGAGTCGTGGGGCGAGCAGTACTTC.